A selection of T cell receptor beta chains follows, all from one sample in a study of shared clonotypes between healthy human individuals. Method: immunoSEQ multiplex PCR; TCRdb's copy keeps in-frame clones and lacks some. The sample yields under 1 million clones, 90% to 95% seen once. Sequencing was carried out using naive CD8+ T cells sorted from blood. Receptor source: a man aged 25 to 40 in good health. Each CDR3 is given with its conserved first and last residue. A D gene is named only where the DNA matches it firmly. Only part of the rows carry a size: once, few, many, or a class if the clone is expanded.

TGTGCCAGCAGTTTATCGCGGACAGGCGCCGCGCCCCAGCATTTT,CASSLSRTGAAPQHF,-,TRBV27,TRBD1,TRBJ1-5
TGCGCCAGCAGCTTGGCCGGGGGGACACCGAATGAAAAACTGTTTTTT,CASSLAGGTPNEKLFF,-,TRBV5-1,-,TRBJ1-4
TGTGCCAGCAGCCCGACGGTGGGGGAGGGGCAGGACGAGCAGTACTTC,CASSPTVGEGQDEQYF,once,TRBV14,TRBD2,TRBJ2-7
TGTGCCAGCAGCTCCTTACTAGCGGGAGAATCCCTCGAGCAGTACTTC,CASSSLLAGESLEQYF,-,TRBV7-8,TRBD2,TRBJ2-7
TGTGCCAGCAGCTTAGAGGCTAGCGGGAACACCGGGGAGCTGTTTTTT,CASSLEASGNTGELFF,-,TRBV7-6,TRBD2,TRBJ2-2
TGTGCCAGCAGTTTTTCCGTCGAAGGGACAGCCCCAAATGAAAAACTGTTTTTT,CASSFSVEGTAPNEKLFF,-,TRBV27,TRBD1,TRBJ1-4
TGTGCCAGCAGTCTAGTGACCCCCGGGAACACTGAAGCTTTCTTT,CASSLVTPGNTEAFF,-,TRBV7-6,-,TRBJ1-1
TGTGCCAGCAGTTCCCGGTCTCATGAGCAGTTCTTC,CASSSRSHEQFF,-,TRBV6-5,-,TRBJ2-1
TGTGCCAGCACTTTAGGAGCGGGGCGAACATTCAACTATGGCTACACCTTC,CASTLGAGRTFNYGYTF,-,TRBV28,-,TRBJ1-2
TGTGCCAGCAGCTTGGGGGGGACTGGATCATATGGCTACACCTTC,CASSLGGTGSYGYTF,-,TRBV5-4,-,TRBJ1-2
TGTGCCACCAGCAGAGTTACAGATGACGAGCAGTACTTC,CATSRVTDDEQYF,-,TRBV15,-,TRBJ2-7
TGTGCCAGCAGTGAACCGGACATTAGGGAGACCCAGTACTTC,CASSEPDIRETQYF,-,TRBV6-1,-,TRBJ2-5
TGCGCCAGCAGCTTGTACATCACAGATACGCAGTATTTT,CASSLYITDTQYF,once,TRBV5-1,-,TRBJ2-3
TGTGCCAGCAGTTTCCTGGACAGGGAAGGAGAGACCCAGTACTTC,CASSFLDREGETQYF,-,TRBV28,TRBD1,TRBJ2-5
TGTGCCAGCAGTTTTAGGAGTGGGGCCAACGTCCTGACTTTC,CASSFRSGANVLTF,-,TRBV27,-,TRBJ2-6
TGTGCCAGCAGCGTAAACCGGGAGTGGGCGGGTAATGAGCAGTTCTTC,CASSVNREWAGNEQFF,-,TRBV9,-,TRBJ2-1
TGTGCCAGTAGCGACTTATACGAGCAGTACTTC,CASSDLYEQYF,-,TRBV19,-,TRBJ2-7
TGTGCCAGCAGCGGGTGGGACACCGACACCGGGGAGCTGTTTTTT,CASSGWDTDTGELFF,-,TRBV9,-,TRBJ2-2
TGTGCCACCAGCAGACCTCCGGGACAGGGGTATCGGGAGCTGTTTTTT,CATSRPPGQGYRELFF,-,TRBV15,TRBD1,TRBJ2-2
TGTGCCAGCAGCTTATGGTGGACAATCTATACCTACGAGCAGTACTTC,CASSLWWTIYTYEQYF,-,TRBV11-2,-,TRBJ2-7
TGTGCCAGCGTTTCGGGACAGGGTCTCACTGAAGCTTTCTTT,CASVSGQGLTEAFF,-,TRBV2,TRBD1,TRBJ1-1
TGTGCCAGCAGTTTCGGGTTTCTCACTGAAGCTTTCTTT,CASSFGFLTEAFF,-,TRBV27,-,TRBJ1-1
TGTGCCAGCAGCCGGGACCAGATTGAGCAGTTCTTC,CASSRDQIEQFF,-,TRBV27,-,TRBJ2-1